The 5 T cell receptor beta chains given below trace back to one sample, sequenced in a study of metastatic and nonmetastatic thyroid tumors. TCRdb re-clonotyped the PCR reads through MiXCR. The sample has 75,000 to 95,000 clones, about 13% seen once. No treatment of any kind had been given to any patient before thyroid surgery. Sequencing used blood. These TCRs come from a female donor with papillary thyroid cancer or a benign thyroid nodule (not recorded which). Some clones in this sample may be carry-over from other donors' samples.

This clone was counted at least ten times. This chain's CDR3 is CATSREFGGELFF. The CDR3 DNA reads as TGTGCCACCAGCAGAGAGTTCGGCGGGGAGCTGTTTTTT. The V gene is TRBV15, the J gene TRBJ2-2, with unresolved D. V was pared by 0 bases and J by 7 bases, with 6 bases between. There are 13 residues in the CDR3. Germline CDR1 LNHNV, CDR2 YYDKDF (reference sequence).

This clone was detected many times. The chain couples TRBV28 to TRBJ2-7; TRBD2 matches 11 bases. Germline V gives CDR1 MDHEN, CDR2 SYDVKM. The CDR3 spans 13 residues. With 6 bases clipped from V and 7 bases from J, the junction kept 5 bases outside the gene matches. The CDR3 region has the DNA TGTGCCAGCAGAATCGGGACTAGCGGTGAGCAGTACTTC. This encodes CASRIGTSGEQYF.

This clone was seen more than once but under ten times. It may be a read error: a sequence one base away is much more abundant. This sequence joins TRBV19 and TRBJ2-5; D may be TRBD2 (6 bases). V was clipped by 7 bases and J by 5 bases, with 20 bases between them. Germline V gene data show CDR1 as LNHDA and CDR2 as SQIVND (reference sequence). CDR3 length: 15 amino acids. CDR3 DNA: TGTGCCAGTACCGGGGCGGGACTGATGGGGGAGACCCAGTACTTC. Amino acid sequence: CASTGAGLMGETQYF.

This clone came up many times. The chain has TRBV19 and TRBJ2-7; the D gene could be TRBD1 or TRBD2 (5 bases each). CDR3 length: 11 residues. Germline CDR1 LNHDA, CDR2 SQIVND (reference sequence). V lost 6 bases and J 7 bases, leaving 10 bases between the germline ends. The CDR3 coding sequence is TGTGCCAGTAGCATTGGGGGTGAGCAGTACTTC. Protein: CASSIGGEQYF.

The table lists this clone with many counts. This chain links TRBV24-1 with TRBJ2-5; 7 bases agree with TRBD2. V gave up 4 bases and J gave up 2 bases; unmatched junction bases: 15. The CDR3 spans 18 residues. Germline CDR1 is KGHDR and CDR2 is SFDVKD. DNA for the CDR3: TGTGCCACCAGTGACAACGACACCCCCCTAGCGGAACAAGAGACCCAGTACTTC. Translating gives CATSDNDTPLAEQETQYF.